Below, one TCR beta chain is given with its context. Its antigen is still unknown. This specimen belongs to a study of cytotoxic CD8 clonotypes in ibrutinib-treated CLL. General observations from the study: Baseline values of clonality outstripped age-matched healthy donors and followed circulating CD8+ T-cell counts. On treatment, the uncommon public clonotypes contracted or remained stable. Clonality went up at ibrutinib response and then declined back toward baseline at progression.

This CDR3 has 15 residues. Looked up from germline, CDR1 is SGHAT and CDR2 is FQNNGV. V lost 4 bases to trimming and J lost 6 bases; unmatched junction nucleotides: 6. The assay was immunoSEQ multiplex PCR, and TCRdb's table has in-frame clones only and misses some. The sample includes about 160,000 clones, approximately 84% of them seen just once. The J gene is TRBJ2-3, the V gene TRBV11-2; 11 positions agree with TRBD1. Here the sequenced sample was PBMCs, taken after 24 months of ibrutinib treatment. The receptor was derived from a human donor with chronic lymphocytic leukemia. The chain's CDR3 is CASSSSGQGEDTQYF. CDR3 coding DNA: TGTGCCAGCAGCTCCTCGGGACAGGGGGAGGATACGCAGTATTTT. Complete variable domain (other parts from reference TRBV11-2 and TRBJ2-3): EAGVAQSPRYKIIEKRQSVAFWCNPISGHATLYWYQQILGQGPKLLIQFQNNGVVDDSQLPKDRFSAERLKGVDSTLKIQPAKLEDSAVYLCASSSSGQGEDTQYFGPGTRLTVL.